This paragraph covers one T cell receptor beta chain sequence. Authors' processing steps: Amplification of reference gene primers provided the estimated nucleated cell counts. The table came from immunoSEQ multiplex PCR; TCRdb's copy has only in-frame clones and leaves some out. Clonal size and the V and J genes are those of that table, whereas D and trimming came from the DNA. This table holds fewer than 250,000 clones, roughly nine tenths found once. The sample comes from a study of blood T cell repertoires in COVID-19. Study-wide background: The samples span acute and convalescent COVID-19 from the United States, Italy and Spain. T cells, B-cell-depleted T cells, or PBMCs supplied cDNA or gDNA.

From germline, CDR1 is SGHRS and CDR2 YFSETQ. This CDR3 has 14 residues. The V end lost 2 bases, the J end lost 0 bases, and 8 bases lay between the germline ends. This receptor was obtained from a man under 40 with acute or convalescent COVID-19. The chain couples TRBV5-1 to TRBJ1-1; D is unclear. Sequencing was done on a sample of peripheral blood. The CDR3 DNA is TGCGCCAGCAGCTTTTCAGATGTGAACACTGAAGCTTTCTTT. This codes for CASSFSDVNTEAFF.